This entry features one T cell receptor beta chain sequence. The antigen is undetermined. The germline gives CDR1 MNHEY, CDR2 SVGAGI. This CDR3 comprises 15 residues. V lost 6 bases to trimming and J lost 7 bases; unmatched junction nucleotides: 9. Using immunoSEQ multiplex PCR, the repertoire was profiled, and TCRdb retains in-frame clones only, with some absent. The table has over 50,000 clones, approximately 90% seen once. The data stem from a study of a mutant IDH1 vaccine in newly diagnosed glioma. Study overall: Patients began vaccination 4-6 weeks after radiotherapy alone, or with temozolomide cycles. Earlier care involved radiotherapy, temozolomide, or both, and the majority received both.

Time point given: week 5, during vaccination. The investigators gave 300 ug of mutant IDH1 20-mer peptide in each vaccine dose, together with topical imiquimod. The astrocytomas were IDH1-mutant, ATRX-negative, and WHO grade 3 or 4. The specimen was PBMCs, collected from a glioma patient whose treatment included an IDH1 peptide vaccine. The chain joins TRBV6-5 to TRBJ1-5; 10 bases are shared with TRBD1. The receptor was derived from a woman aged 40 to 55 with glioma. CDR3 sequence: CASSEGQGLGQPQHF. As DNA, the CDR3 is TGTGCCAGCAGCGAGGGACAGGGGCTCGGGCAGCCCCAGCATTTT.